The 2 T cell receptor beta chains in this list originate from one sample, sequenced in a study of blood T cell repertoires in COVID-19. Measured with immunoSEQ multiplex PCR; TCRdb has only the in-frame clones, and not every one. The sample contains about 180,000 clones, 83% of which appear only once. Sequencing used peripheral blood. The origin of the receptors is a human donor in a cohort sampled during active COVID-19.

V is TRBV18 and J is TRBJ2-7, with D possibly TRBD2 on 6 matching bases. Between the trimmed V and J ends, which lost 0 bases and 4 bases, there was a span of 10 bases. Germline V gives CDR1 KGHSH, CDR2 LQKENI. The CDR3 loop spans 14 amino acids. CDR3 bases: TGTGCCAGCTCACCACCGAGGAGGGTGTACGAGCAGTACTTC. Translating gives CASSPPRRVYEQYF. Filled out from reference TRBV18 and TRBJ2-7, the complete variable domain reads NAGVMQNPRHLVRRRGQEARLRCSPMKGHSHVYWYRQLPEEGLKFMVYLQKENIIDESGMPKERFSAEFPKEGPSILRIQQVVRGDSAAYFCASSPPRRVYEQYFGPGTRLTVT.

The rearrangement joins TRBV14 to TRBJ2-7, with TRBD1 matching 7 bases. This CDR3 has 14 amino acids. V lost 4 bases and J lost 3; bases outside the gene matches: 6. Germline V gene lookup returns CDR1 SGHDN and CDR2 FVKESK. The DNA for the CDR3 is TGTGCCAGCAGCCTTGGACAGGTCTACTACGAGCAGTACTTC. Amino acids: CASSLGQVYYEQYF.